Given below is one T cell receptor beta chain in context. Its specificity is unknown. This sample is drawn from a study of cytomegalovirus exposure and HLA in healthy donors. Notes on the study in general: In a later analysis, TCR beta V- and J-gene trimming was associated with a missense DCLRE1C variant.

Vbeta (60) and Jbeta (13) primers were used in the PCR. TCRdb's copy holds only in-frame clones and misses some; the assay was immunoSEQ multiplex PCR. The sample contains around 130,000 clones, just under 75% of which appear only once. This CDR3 comprises 13 residues. The ends lost 4 bases at V and 3 bases at J; junction bases unmatched: 2. Germline loops: CDR1 MDHEN, CDR2 SYDVKM. The receptor comes from a man in his forties in good health and CMV-seropositive. The specimen was PBMCs. The gene calls are TRBV28 and TRBJ2-7, with TRBD1 matching 8 bases. CDR3 amino acids: CASSSGTGYEQYF. CDR3 coding DNA: TGTGCCAGCAGTTCCGGGACAGGCTACGAGCAGTACTTC. Complete variable domain (other parts from reference TRBV28 and TRBJ2-7): DVKVTQSSRYLVKRTGEKVFLECVQDMDHENMFWYRQDPGLGLRLIYFSYDVKMKEKGDIPEGYSVSREKKERFSLILESASTNQTSMYLCASSSGTGYEQYFGPGTRLTVT.